This TCR beta chain was retrieved from a study of blood T cell repertoires in COVID-19. Study overall: Acute-phase and convalescent COVID-19 samples originated in the United States, Italy and Spain. In each case, the material was cDNA or gDNA derived from T cells, B-cell-depleted T cells, or PBMCs.

CDR1 and CDR2 from the germline V gene are SGHTA and FQGNSA. V lost 1 base, J lost 6 bases, and 7 bases stayed unmatched. The CDR3 is 16 residues long. Under the authors' procedure: Researchers report that nucleated cell counts were estimated from reference gene primer amplification. Produced via immunoSEQ multiplex PCR; TCRdb's table is partial and in-frame only. Clone size and V and J calls were adopted from that table, with D and trimming inferred from the DNA. The sample lists about 59,000 clones, 75% to 95% occurring once. The chain carries TRBV7-2 and TRBJ2-1, with 9 bases fitting TRBD1. The source material was peripheral blood. The receptor was isolated from an older man with acute or convalescent COVID-19. The CDR3, as DNA: TGTGCCAGCAGCTTAGTCCCGGGACAGGGTATCAATGAGCAGTTCTTC. It yields the protein CASSLVPGQGINEQFF.